This TCR beta chain came from a study of blood T cells in healthy people across ages. Study-wide results and limits: Per million T cells, TCR beta diversity dropped about linearly as age rose.

This clonotype is a singleton in its sample. The antigen is undetermined. CDR1 MDHEN and CDR2 SYDVKM come from the germline V gene. The CDR3 is 12 amino acids. V was cut by 6 bases and J by 11 bases, with 16 bases left in between. Then a second PCR, running roughly 7 to 11 cycles, was carried out with a sample-barcoded 5' primer and a J-beta primer mix. TCRdb analysed the 5' RACE reads with MiXCR anew, one entry per CDR3 protein. The sample shows hundreds of thousands of distinct CDR3 sequences, 45% to 50% of them seen only once. With each sample, at least 6 micrograms of total RNA were extracted. V and J are TRBV28 and TRBJ2-5; D may be TRBD2 (5 bases). This receptor was identified in a woman aged 60-75 years in good health. Specimen: blood. The CDR3 nucleotides read TGTGCCAGCAGGCCCGACTACAATGAGCAGTACTTC. This encodes CASRPDYNEQYF.